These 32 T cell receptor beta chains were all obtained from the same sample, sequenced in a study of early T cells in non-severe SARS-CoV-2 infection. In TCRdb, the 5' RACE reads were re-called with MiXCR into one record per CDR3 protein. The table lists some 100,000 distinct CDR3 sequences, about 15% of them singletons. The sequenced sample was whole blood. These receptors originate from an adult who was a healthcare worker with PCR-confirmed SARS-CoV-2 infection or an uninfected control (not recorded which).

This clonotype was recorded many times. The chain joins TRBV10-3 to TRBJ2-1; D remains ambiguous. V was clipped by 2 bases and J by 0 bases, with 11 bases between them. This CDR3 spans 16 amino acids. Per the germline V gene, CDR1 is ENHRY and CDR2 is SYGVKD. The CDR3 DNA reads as TGTGCCATCAGTGAGGATGTAACGAGCTCCTACAATGAGCAGTTCTTC. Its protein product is CAISEDVTSSYNEQFF.

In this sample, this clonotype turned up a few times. The CDR3 is CASRYNRAYEQYV. CDR3 nucleotide sequence: TGTGCCAGTAGATACAACAGGGCCTACGAGCAGTACGTC. The chain uses TRBV2 and TRBJ2-7, with a weak D call TRBD1 (6 bases). Germline V gene data show CDR1 as SNHLY and CDR2 as FYNNEI. V dropped 9 bases and J dropped 2 bases, with 14 bases sitting between them. This CDR3 has 13 amino acids.

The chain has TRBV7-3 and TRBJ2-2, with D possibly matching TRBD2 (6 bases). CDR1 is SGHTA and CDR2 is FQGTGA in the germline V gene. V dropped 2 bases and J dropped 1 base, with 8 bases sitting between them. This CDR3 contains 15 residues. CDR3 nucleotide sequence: TGTGCCAGCAGCTTAGGAGGGGTGAACACCGGGGAGCTGTTTTTT. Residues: CASSLGGVNTGELFF. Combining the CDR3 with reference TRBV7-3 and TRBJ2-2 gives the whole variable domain GAGVSQTPSNKVTEKGKYVELRCDPISGHTALYWYRQSLGQGPEFLIYFQGTGAADDSGLPNDRFFAVRPEGSVSTLKIQRTERGDSAVYLCASSLGGVNTGELFFGEGSRLTVL.

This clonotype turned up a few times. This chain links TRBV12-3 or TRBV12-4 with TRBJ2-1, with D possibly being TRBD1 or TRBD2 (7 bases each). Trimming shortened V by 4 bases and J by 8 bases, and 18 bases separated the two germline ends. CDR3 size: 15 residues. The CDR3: CASSSTGRGTDEQFF. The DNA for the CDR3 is TGTGCCAGCAGTTCGACAGGGAGGGGGACGGATGAGCAGTTCTTC.

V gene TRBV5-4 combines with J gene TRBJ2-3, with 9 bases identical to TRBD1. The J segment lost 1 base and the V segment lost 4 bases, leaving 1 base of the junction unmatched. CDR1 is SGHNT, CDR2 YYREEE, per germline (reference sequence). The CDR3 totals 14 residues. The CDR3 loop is CASSRDRGTDTQYF. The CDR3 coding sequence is TGTGCCAGCAGCAGGGACAGGGGCACAGATACGCAGTATTTT. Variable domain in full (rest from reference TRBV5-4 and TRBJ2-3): ETGVTQSPTHLIKTRGQQVTLRCSSQSGHNTVSWYQQALGQGPQFIFQYYREEENGRGNFPPRFSGLQFPNYSSELNVNALELDDSALYLCASSRDRGTDTQYFGPGTRLTVL.

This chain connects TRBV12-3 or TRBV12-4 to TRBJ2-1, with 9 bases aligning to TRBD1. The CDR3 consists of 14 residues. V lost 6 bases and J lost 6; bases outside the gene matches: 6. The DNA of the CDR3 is TGTGCCAGCAGCCCCGGGACAGGGAGCAATGAGCAGTTCTTC. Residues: CASSPGTGSNEQFF.

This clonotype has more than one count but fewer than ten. CDR3 sequence (DNA): TGCAGTGCTAGCACAGGTAGCGCTGAAGCTTTCTTT. It specifies CSASTGSAEAFF. V is TRBV20-1 and J is TRBJ1-1, with D perhaps TRBD1 (5 bases). This CDR3 has 12 residues. Trimming removed 3 bases from V and 6 bases from J, with 11 bases in between. Germline CDR1 DFQATT, CDR2 SNEGSKA (reference sequence).

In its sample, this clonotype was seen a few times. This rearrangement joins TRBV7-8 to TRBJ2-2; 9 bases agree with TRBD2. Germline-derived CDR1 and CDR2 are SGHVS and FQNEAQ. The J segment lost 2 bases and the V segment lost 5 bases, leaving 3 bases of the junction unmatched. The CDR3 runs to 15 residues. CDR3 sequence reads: CASSGSGRNTGELFF. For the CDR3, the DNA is TGTGCCAGCAGCGGTAGCGGGAGAAACACCGGGGAGCTGTTTTTT.

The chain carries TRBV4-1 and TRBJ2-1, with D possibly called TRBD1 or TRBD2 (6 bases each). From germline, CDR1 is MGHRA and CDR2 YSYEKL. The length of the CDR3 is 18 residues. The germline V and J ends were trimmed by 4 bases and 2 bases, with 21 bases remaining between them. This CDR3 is CASSRYMGSGAPYNEQFF. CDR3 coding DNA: TGCGCCAGCAGCCGATACATGGGATCGGGGGCCCCCTACAATGAGCAGTTCTTC.

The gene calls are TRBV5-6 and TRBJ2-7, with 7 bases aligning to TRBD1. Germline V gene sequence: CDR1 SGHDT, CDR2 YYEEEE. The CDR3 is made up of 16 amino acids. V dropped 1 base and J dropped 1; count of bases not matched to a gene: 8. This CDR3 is CASSLPGTATSYEQYV. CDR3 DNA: TGTGCCAGCAGCTTGCCCGGGACAGCGACATCCTACGAGCAGTACGTC.

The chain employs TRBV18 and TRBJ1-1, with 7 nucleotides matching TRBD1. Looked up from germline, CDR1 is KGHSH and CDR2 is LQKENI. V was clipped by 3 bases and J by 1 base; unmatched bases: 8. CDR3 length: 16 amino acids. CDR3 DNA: TGTGCCAGCTCACCCTTCTTTCGACAGGGGAACACTGAAGCTTTCTTT. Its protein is CASSPFFRQGNTEAFF.

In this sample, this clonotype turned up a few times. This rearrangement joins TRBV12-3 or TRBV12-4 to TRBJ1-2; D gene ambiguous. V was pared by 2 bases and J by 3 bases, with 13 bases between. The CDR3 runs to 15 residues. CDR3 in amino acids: CASSLSFSSHYGYTF. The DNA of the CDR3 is TGTGCCAGCAGTTTATCGTTTTCCAGTCACTATGGCTACACCTTC.

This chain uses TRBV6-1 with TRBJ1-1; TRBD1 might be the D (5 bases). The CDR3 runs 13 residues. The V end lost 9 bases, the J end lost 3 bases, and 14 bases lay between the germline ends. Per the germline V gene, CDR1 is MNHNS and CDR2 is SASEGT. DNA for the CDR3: TGTGCCAGTCCCCGGATGGGGGACACTGAAGCTTTCTTT. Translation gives CASPRMGDTEAFF.

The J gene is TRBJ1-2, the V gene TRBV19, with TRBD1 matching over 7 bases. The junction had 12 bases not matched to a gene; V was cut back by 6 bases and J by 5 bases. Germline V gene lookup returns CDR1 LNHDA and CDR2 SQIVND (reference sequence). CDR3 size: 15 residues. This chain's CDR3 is CASSDYAGGIYGYTF. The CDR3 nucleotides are TGTGCCAGTAGCGACTACGCAGGGGGGATATATGGCTACACCTTC. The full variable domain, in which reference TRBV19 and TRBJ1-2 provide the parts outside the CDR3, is DGGITQSPKYLFRKEGQNVTLSCEQNLNHDAMYWYRQDPGQGLRLIYYSQIVNDFQKGDIAEGYSVSREKKESFPLTVTSAQKNPTAFYLCASSDYAGGIYGYTFGSGTRLTVV.

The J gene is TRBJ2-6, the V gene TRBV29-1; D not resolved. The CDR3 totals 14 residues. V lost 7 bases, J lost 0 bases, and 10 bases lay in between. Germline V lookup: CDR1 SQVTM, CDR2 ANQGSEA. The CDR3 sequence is CSAIQSSGANVLTF. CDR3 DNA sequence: TGCAGCGCCATACAGAGCTCTGGGGCCAACGTCCTGACTTTC.

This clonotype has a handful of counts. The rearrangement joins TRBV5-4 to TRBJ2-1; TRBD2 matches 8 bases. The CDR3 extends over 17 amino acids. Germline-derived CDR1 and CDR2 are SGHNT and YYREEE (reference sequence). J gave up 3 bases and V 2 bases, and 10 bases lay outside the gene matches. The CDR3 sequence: CASSFRSSGGLYNEQFF. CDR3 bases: TGTGCCAGCAGCTTTCGATCGAGCGGGGGACTCTACAATGAGCAGTTCTTC.

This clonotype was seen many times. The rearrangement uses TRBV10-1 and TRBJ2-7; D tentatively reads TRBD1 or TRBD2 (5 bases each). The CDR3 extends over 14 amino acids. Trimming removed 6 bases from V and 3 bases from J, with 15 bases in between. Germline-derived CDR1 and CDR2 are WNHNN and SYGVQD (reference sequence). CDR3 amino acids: CASSLRDGCYEQYV. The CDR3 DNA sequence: TGCGCCAGCAGCCTCCGGGACGGTTGCTACGAGCAGTACGTC.

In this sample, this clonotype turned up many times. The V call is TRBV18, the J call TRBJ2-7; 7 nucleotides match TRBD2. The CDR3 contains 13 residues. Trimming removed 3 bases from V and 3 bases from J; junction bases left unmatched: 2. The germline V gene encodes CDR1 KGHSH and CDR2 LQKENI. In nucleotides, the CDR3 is TGTGCCAGCTCACCCCGGGGGGACTACGAGCAGTACGTC. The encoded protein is CASSPRGDYEQYV.

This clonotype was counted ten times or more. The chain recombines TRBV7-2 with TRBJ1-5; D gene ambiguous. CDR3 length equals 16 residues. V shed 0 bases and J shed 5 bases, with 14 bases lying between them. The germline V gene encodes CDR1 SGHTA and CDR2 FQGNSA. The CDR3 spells CASSLAFQTADQPQHF. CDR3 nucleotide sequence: TGTGCCAGCAGCTTAGCGTTCCAGACCGCCGATCAGCCCCAGCATTTT.

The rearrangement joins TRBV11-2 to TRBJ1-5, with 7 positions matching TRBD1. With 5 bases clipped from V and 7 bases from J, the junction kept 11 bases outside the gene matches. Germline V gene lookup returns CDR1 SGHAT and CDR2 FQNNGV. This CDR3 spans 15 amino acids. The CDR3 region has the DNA TGTGCCAGCAGCCAAGGGTCACAGGGGTGGCAGCCCCAGCATTTT. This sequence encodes CASSQGSQGWQPQHF. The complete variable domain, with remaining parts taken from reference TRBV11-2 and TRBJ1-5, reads EAGVAQSPRYKIIEKRQSVAFWCNPISGHATLYWYQQILGQGPKLLIQFQNNGVVDDSQLPKDRFSAERLKGVDSTLKIQPAKLEDSAVYLCASSQGSQGWQPQHFGDGTRLSIL.

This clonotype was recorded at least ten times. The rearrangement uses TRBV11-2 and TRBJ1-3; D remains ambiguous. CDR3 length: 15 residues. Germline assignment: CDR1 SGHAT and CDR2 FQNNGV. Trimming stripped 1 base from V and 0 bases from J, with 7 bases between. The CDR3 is CASSLGRSSGNTIYF. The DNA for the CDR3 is TGTGCCAGCAGCTTAGGTCGTTCCTCTGGAAACACCATATATTTT.

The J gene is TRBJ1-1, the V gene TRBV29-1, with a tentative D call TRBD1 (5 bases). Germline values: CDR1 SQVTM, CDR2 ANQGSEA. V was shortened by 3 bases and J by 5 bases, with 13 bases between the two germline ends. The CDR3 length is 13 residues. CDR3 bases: TGCAGCGTTGACTGGGGGTTAGGAACTGAAGCTTTCTTT. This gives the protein CSVDWGLGTEAFF.

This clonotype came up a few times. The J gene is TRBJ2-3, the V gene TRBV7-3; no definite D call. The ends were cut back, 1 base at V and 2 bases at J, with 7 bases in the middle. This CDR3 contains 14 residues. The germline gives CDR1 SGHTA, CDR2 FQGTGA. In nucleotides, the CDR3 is TGTGCCAGCAGCTTAATGCCTAACACAGATACGCAGTATTTT. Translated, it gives CASSLMPNTDTQYF.

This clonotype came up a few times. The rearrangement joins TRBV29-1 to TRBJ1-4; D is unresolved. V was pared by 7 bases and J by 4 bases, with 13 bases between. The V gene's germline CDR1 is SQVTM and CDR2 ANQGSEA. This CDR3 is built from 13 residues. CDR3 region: CSGAGGGNEKLFF. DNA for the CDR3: TGCAGCGGGGCCGGTGGAGGTAATGAAAAACTGTTTTTT.

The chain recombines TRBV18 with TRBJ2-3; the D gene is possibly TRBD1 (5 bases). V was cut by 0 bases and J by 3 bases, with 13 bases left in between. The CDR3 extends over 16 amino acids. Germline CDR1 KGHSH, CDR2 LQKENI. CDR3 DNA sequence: TGTGCCAGCTCACCACCTGGCAGGGTGGGGACAGATACGCAGTATTTT. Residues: CASSPPGRVGTDTQYF.

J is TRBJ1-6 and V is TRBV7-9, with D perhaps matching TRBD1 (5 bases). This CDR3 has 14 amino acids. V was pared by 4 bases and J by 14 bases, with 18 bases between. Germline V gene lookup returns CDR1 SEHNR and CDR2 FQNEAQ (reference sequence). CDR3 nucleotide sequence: TGTGCCAGCAGCTCCGATGGGACCGGTGCTTCCCTCCACTTT. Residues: CASSSDGTGASLHF.

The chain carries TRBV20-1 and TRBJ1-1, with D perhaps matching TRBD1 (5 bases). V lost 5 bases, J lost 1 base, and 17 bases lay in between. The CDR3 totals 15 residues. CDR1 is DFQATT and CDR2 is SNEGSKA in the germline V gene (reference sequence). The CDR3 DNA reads TGCAGTGCTCCAACCGACAGATTCGAGAACACTGAAGCTTTCTTT. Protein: CSAPTDRFENTEAFF.

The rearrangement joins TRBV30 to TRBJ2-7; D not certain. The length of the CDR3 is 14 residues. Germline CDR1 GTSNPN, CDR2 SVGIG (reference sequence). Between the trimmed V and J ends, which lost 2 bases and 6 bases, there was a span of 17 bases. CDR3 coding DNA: TGTGCCTGGAGTCAGGATGTTTCCCCCGTCGAGCAGTACGTC. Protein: CAWSQDVSPVEQYV.

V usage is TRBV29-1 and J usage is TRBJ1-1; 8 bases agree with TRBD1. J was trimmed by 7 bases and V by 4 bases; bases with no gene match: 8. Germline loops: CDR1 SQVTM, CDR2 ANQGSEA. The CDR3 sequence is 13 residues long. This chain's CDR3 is CSVAGGALLEAFF. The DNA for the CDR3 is TGCAGCGTTGCAGGGGGCGCTCTCCTTGAAGCTTTCTTT.

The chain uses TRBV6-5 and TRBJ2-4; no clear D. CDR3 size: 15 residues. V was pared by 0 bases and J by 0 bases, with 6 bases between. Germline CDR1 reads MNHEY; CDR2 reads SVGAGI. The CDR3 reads CASSYSRGAKNIQYF. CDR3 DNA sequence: TGTGCCAGCAGTTACTCGAGAGGAGCCAAAAACATTCAGTACTTC.

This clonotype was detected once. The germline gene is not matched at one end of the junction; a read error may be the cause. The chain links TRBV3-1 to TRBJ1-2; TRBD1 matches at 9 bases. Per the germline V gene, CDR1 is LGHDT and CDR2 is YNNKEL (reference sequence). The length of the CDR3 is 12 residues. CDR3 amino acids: CASSQPGQGASF. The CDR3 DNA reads TGTGCCAGCAGCCAACCGGGACAGGGTGCCTCCTTC.

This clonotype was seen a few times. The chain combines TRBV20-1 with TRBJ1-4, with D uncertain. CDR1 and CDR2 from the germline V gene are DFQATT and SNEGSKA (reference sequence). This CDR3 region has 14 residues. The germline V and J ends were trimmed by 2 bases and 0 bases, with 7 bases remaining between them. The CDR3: CSARNRATNEKLFF. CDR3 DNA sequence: TGCAGTGCTAGAAACAGAGCAACTAATGAAAAACTGTTTTTT.